What follows is one TCR beta chain and its context. Antigen specificity is unknown. The data derive from a study of cytomegalovirus exposure and HLA in healthy donors. Study overall: One earlier analysis, a look at 150 million to 200 million T cells, found roughly 120 million unique TCR beta sequences. Study-level results: TCR beta chains associated with HLA were, in a later analysis, more clonally expanded than equally common others. Later on, an analysis showed TCR association rates differing by HLA locus, with DRB1 the most and HLA-C the fewest. Reportedly, diagnosis of cytomegalovirus status by the classifier showed high specificity and sensitivity.

The CDR3 runs to 11 residues. Germline CDR1 is MNHEY and CDR2 is SVGAGI. V dropped 5 bases and J dropped 4 bases, with 6 bases sitting between them. In the PCR, 60 Vbeta and 13 Jbeta primers were used. Produced via immunoSEQ multiplex PCR; TCRdb's table is partial and in-frame only. Among roughly 140,000 clones listed, approximately 80% were seen once. The sequence was obtained from a man in his forties or fifties in good health and CMV-seropositive. The chain combines TRBV6-5 with TRBJ2-7; the D gene is possibly TRBD2 (6 bases). The sequencing sample was made of PBMCs. The CDR3 DNA reads TGTGCCAGCAGTGGAGGGTACGAGCAGTACTTC. Translated: CASSGGYEQYF.